Presented here are 24 T cell receptor beta chains from one specimen sequenced in a study of metastatic and nonmetastatic thyroid tumors. TCRdb re-clonotyped the PCR reads through MiXCR. The profile covers some 84,000 clones, with approximately 9% appearing a single time and roughly 10% taken by the ten largest. Thyroid surgery was preceded by no treatment in any patient. Sequencing was performed on blood. These receptors originate from a female donor with papillary thyroid cancer or a benign thyroid nodule (not recorded which). Some clones in this sample may be carry-over from other donors' samples.

This clone was recorded a few times. V and J are TRBV11-2 and TRBJ2-3; 9 bases are shared with TRBD2. V shed 5 bases and J 1 base; nucleotides not matched to a gene: 7. Germline CDR1 reads SGHAT; CDR2 reads FQNNGV. The length of the CDR3 is 16 residues. The CDR3 nucleotides are TGTGCCAGCAGCCCCAGGATAGCGGGGGGCACAGATACGCAGTATTTT. Translation: CASSPRIAGGTDTQYF.

This clone was observed many times. The chain combines TRBV7-9 with TRBJ1-3; D unclear. This CDR3 comprises 14 residues. With 1 base removed from V and 2 bases from J, the gap between germline ends came to 6 bases. Germline assignment: CDR1 SEHNR and CDR2 FQNEAQ (reference sequence). CDR3: CASSLDSAGNTIYF. The CDR3, as DNA: TGTGCCAGCAGCTTAGACAGTGCTGGAAACACCATATATTTT.

Concerning this clone itself: A much bigger clone sits one base away, suggesting this may be a read error. The gene calls are TRBV6-6 and TRBJ1-2; D uncertain. V was trimmed by 2 bases and J by 4 bases, leaving 8 bases between them. CDR3 length: 13 amino acids. Germline CDR1 and CDR2: MNHNY and SVGAGI (reference sequence). Here the CDR3 reads CASSYGSTYGYTF. CDR3 sequence (DNA): TGTGCCAGCAGTTACGGGTCGACCTATGGCTACACCTTC.

This clone was detected a few times. The rearrangement uses TRBV30 and TRBJ2-7; 11 bases are shared with TRBD1. Germline assignment: CDR1 GTSNPN and CDR2 SVGIG (reference sequence). The junction had 2 bases not matched to a gene; V was cut back by 1 base and J by 6 bases. This CDR3 has 13 amino acids. For the CDR3, the DNA is TGTGCCTGGAGTGCGGGACAGGGGGTCGAGCAGTACTTC. It specifies CAWSAGQGVEQYF.

This clone was counted ten times or more. V and J are TRBV20-1 and TRBJ2-3; D is perhaps TRBD2 (7 bases). V lost 3 bases and J lost 0, with 13 bases in between. This CDR3 is built from 15 residues. Looked up from germline, CDR1 is DFQATT and CDR2 is SNEGSKA (reference sequence). The DNA for the CDR3 is TGCAGTGCTAGCATACAGGGAGGGAGCACAGATACGCAGTATTTT. Protein sequence: CSASIQGGSTDTQYF.

This clone was counted at least ten times. This sequence joins TRBV6-2 or TRBV6-3 and TRBJ2-2; no clear D. V was cut by 8 bases and J by 6 bases, with 10 bases left in between. This CDR3 is 12 amino acids long. CDR1 and CDR2 (germline): MNHEY, SVGEGT. The CDR3: CASSVPPGELFF. The CDR3, as DNA: TGTGCCAGCTCCGTCCCCCCCGGGGAGCTGTTTTTT.

This clone appeared once. The chain links TRBV9 to TRBJ2-1; unclear D gene. The DNA end favors TRBJ2-7, so the J call may be wrong. Germline V lookup: CDR1 SGDLS, CDR2 YYNGEE. The CDR3 runs 13 residues. This CDR3 is CASSVTDGSEQYF. In DNA, the CDR3 is TGTGCCAGCAGCGTGACTGATGGCTCCGAGCAGTACTTC.

This clone was counted many times. The chain has TRBV18 and TRBJ2-5; D is perhaps TRBD2 (7 bases). The CDR3 spans 13 residues. The germline CDR1 and CDR2 sequences are KGHSH and LQKENI. Deletions cut 4 bases from V and 5 bases from J, with 11 bases between. The CDR3 here is CASSRGGLETQYF. Written as DNA, the CDR3 is TGTGCCAGCTCACGGGGGGGCCTCGAGACCCAGTACTTC.

This rearrangement joins TRBV14 to TRBJ1-2; the D is unclear. CDR3 length: 15 amino acids. V was clipped by 4 bases and J by 6 bases, with 18 bases between them. The germline gives CDR1 SGHDN, CDR2 FVKESK. The CDR3 DNA reads TGTGCCAGCAGCCTTTTAAGTGGGGTAGCGGATGGCTACACCTTC. The encoded protein is CASSLLSGVADGYTF.

This clone has ten or more counts. The chain uses TRBV6-1 and TRBJ2-2; 10 positions match TRBD2. Trimming at V came to 3 bases and at J to 6 bases, leaving 4 bases not matched to a gene. Germline V gene lookup returns CDR1 MNHNS and CDR2 SASEGT. This CDR3 has 15 amino acids. DNA of the CDR3: TGTGCCAGCAGTGAGGGAGCGGGGGGGCCCGGGGAGCTGTTTTTT. It codes for CASSEGAGGPGELFF.

This chain uses TRBV6-1 with TRBJ1-2; D may be TRBD1 (6 bases). V was trimmed by 6 bases and J by 5 bases, leaving 16 bases between them. Germline lookup yields CDR1 MNHNS and CDR2 SASEGT. The CDR3 totals 14 residues. The CDR3 loop is CASSPVGQTYGYTF. As DNA, the CDR3 is TGTGCCAGCAGCCCCGTTGGACAGACATATGGCTACACCTTC.

This clone has only a few counts. V gene TRBV5-1 combines with J gene TRBJ2-7; D unresolved. The CDR3 contains 15 residues. Trimming left V 4 bases short and J 0 bases short, with 14 bases between. Germline V lookup: CDR1 SGHRS, CDR2 YFSETQ. CDR3 DNA: TGCGCCAGCAGCCCGGACGCAAGTAGCTCCTACGAGCAGTACTTC. Its translation is CASSPDASSSYEQYF. Full variable domain (remainder filled in from reference TRBV5-1 and TRBJ2-7): KAGVTQTPRYLIKTRGQQVTLSCSPISGHRSVSWYQQTPGQGLQFLFEYFSETQRNKGNFPGRFSGRQFSNSRSEMNVSTLELGDSALYLCASSPDASSSYEQYFGPGTRLTVT.

This clone was picked up many times. The rearrangement uses TRBV16 and TRBJ2-3, with TRBD2 as a possible D gene (5 bases). This CDR3 contains 15 residues. V was trimmed by 1 base and J by 0 bases, leaving 8 bases between them. CDR1 is KGHSY and CDR2 is FQNENV in the germline V gene. As DNA, the CDR3 is TGTGCCAGCAGCCAATATCGGGGAAGCACAGATACGCAGTATTTT. Its translation: CASSQYRGSTDTQYF.

This clone has a count of ten or more. This chain joins TRBV12-3 or TRBV12-4 and TRBJ2-3; no reliable D call. V was trimmed by 7 bases and J by 0 bases, leaving 8 bases between them. This CDR3 is 13 amino acids long. The CDR3 sequence: CASTRGSTDTQYF. The CDR3 bases are TGTGCCAGCACAAGAGGAAGCACAGATACGCAGTATTTT.

This clone has at least ten counts. Other DNA variants within this sample encode the same CDR3. This chain links TRBV27 with TRBJ1-1; 9 bases are a match to TRBD1. Germline-derived CDR1 and CDR2 are MNHEY and SMNVEV (reference sequence). The CDR3 consists of 17 residues. Unmatched junction bases numbered 14, after V lost 5 bases and J lost 4 bases. For the CDR3, the DNA is TGTGCCAGCAGTCCCAGCCAATACAGGGGGCGCGGCACTGAAGCTTTCTTT. Translated: CASSPSQYRGRGTEAFF.

J is TRBJ2-3 and V is TRBV6-1; the match to TRBD1 covers 7 bases. CDR3 size: 16 residues. Germline assignment: CDR1 MNHNS and CDR2 SASEGT. V shed 4 bases, J shed 2 bases, and the junction held 9 bases outside the gene matches. The CDR3: CASSGSGQFPTDTQYF. CDR3 DNA sequence: TGTGCCAGCAGTGGGTCGGGACAGTTCCCCACAGATACGCAGTATTTT.

This clone was picked up many times. The CDR3, as DNA: TGTGCCAGCAGTTTTCAAGAGACCCAGTACTTC. Translation: CASSFQETQYF. V and J are TRBV12-3 or TRBV12-4 and TRBJ2-5; D not certain. The CDR3 has 11 residues. V lost 3 bases and J lost 2, with 1 base in between.

This clone has only a few counts. The chain joins TRBV4-1 to TRBJ2-2; D is perhaps TRBD2 (5 bases). Per the germline V gene, CDR1 is MGHRA and CDR2 is YSYEKL. Trimming took 4 bases from V and 5 from J, leaving 14 bases between them. This CDR3 has 15 residues. CDR3 residues: CASSRERTQTGELFF. As DNA, the CDR3 is TGCGCCAGCAGCCGAGAGCGGACGCAGACCGGGGAGCTGTTTTTT.

This clone occurred many times. The chain carries TRBV12-3 or TRBV12-4 and TRBJ2-5, with 8 bases matching TRBD1. The CDR3 runs to 16 residues. J lost 1 base, V lost 5 bases, and 9 bases had no gene match. This CDR3 reads CASSPLGQGGQETQYF. CDR3 nucleotides: TGTGCCAGCAGTCCACTAGGACAGGGTGGCCAAGAGACCCAGTACTTC.

This clone was recorded at least ten times. The J gene is TRBJ2-4, the V gene TRBV18; 8 nucleotides line up with TRBD1. Losses at the gene ends were 4 bases for V and 8 bases for J; bases not matched to a gene: 4. This CDR3 has 13 amino acids. The V gene's germline CDR1 is KGHSH and CDR2 LQKENI. The CDR3 nucleotides read TGTGCCAGCTCACTAGGACAGGGTGACATTCAGTACTTC. This codes for CASSLGQGDIQYF.

This clone was seen a handful of times. The chain has TRBV5-1 and TRBJ2-5, with TRBD2 matching over 7 bases. The CDR3 is 14 amino acids. The germline gives CDR1 SGHRS, CDR2 YFSETQ. V trimming: 4 bases; J trimming: 2 bases; junction bases outside the gene matches: 5. CDR3 loop: CASSRWGGQETQYF. Written as DNA, the CDR3 is TGCGCCAGCAGCAGGTGGGGGGGACAAGAGACCCAGTACTTC.

This clone was found many times. The chain carries TRBV6-2 or TRBV6-3 and TRBJ2-1; 9 bases are shared with TRBD2. CDR3 size: 15 residues. After removal of 6 bases from V and 2 bases from J, the junction contained 5 bases not matched to a gene. Germline CDR1 and CDR2: MNHEY and SVGEGT. The CDR3: CASSRSGGPYNEQFF. The CDR3 DNA reads TGTGCCAGCAGCCGTAGCGGGGGCCCCTACAATGAGCAGTTCTTC.

This clone was observed a few times. J is TRBJ2-7 and V is TRBV28; 10 nucleotides match TRBD1. There are 15 residues in the CDR3. Germline-derived CDR1 and CDR2 are MDHEN and SYDVKM. The ends lost 8 bases at V and 3 bases at J; junction bases unmatched: 10. CDR3 amino acids: CASVRGDRGFYEQYF. CDR3 coding DNA: TGTGCCAGCGTGCGGGGGGACAGGGGTTTCTACGAGCAGTACTTC. Full variable domain (missing parts from reference TRBV28 and TRBJ2-7): DVKVTQSSRYLVKRTGEKVFLECVQDMDHENMFWYRQDPGLGLRLIYFSYDVKMKEKGDIPEGYSVSREKKERFSLILESASTNQTSMYLCASVRGDRGFYEQYFGPGTRLTVT.

This clone was detected many times. The J gene is TRBJ1-2, the V gene TRBV12-5; a possible D gene is TRBD1 (5 bases). CDR1 and CDR2 (germline): LGHNT, FRNRAP. The CDR3 is 15 residues long. The ends were cut back, 10 bases at V and 0 bases at J, with 18 bases in the middle. The CDR3: CATQSGGIPNYGYTF. CDR3 nucleotide sequence: TGTGCTACCCAATCGGGGGGAATACCTAACTATGGCTACACCTTC.